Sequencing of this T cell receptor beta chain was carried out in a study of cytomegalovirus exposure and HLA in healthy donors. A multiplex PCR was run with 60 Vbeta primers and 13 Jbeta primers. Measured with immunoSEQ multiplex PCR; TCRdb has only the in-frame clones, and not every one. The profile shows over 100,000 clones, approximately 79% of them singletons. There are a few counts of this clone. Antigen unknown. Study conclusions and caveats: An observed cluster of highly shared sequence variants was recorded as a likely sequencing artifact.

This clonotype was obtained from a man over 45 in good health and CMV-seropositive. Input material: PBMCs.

CDR3 loop: CASSLAPRTANNQPQHF. CDR3 in DNA: TGTGCCAGCAGTTTAGCTCCCCGGACAGCTAACAATCAGCCCCAGCATTTT. The chain links TRBV27 to TRBJ1-5; weak D call: TRBD1 (6 bases). The CDR3 sequence is 17 residues long. V lost 2 bases to trimming and J lost 3 bases, with 17 bases between them. CDR1 is MNHEY, CDR2 SMNVEV, per germline (reference sequence).